The clone carrying this TCR beta chain was detected many times. The antigen remains undetermined. These data belong to a study of T-cell reconstitution after alpha-beta-depleted transplantation in children. Study conclusions and caveats: The origin of alpha-beta T cells about two months after transplant was reportedly several hundred expanded graft clones. It was surviving recipient T cells and thymic progenitors that gave some patients high TCRbeta diversity at day 60. Diversity and T-cell counts at one year after transplant derived mostly from new T cells.

Preparing the TCRbeta library involved the use of unique molecular identifiers. TCRdb fed the PCR reads into MiXCR, producing one record per CDR3 protein. In the table there are almost 250,000 distinct CDR3 sequences, roughly 23% of which are singletons. CDR1 and CDR2 from the germline V gene are SQVTM and ANQGSEA. The CDR3 totals 13 residues. Deletions cut 1 base from V and 6 bases from J, with 13 bases between. Sequences were derived from PBMCs, sampled before TCRalphabeta/CD19-depleted stem cell transplant. This receptor was obtained from a girl under 10 years old with Fanconi anemia, due to receive a stem cell transplant. The gene calls are TRBV29-1 and TRBJ2-7; unclear D gene. The CDR3 protein is CSVEVGGVGEQYF. The DNA of the CDR3 is TGCAGCGTTGAAGTGGGTGGAGTTGGCGAGCAGTACTTC.